This T cell receptor (beta chain) derives from a study of blood T cell repertoires in COVID-19. Overall study: Samples came from the United States, Italy and Spain, spanning acute and convalescent COVID-19. The cDNA or gDNA used as material had been derived from T cells, B-cell-depleted T cells, or PBMCs.

Original methodology: Estimation of nucleated cell counts was performed using reference gene primer amplification. Here immunoSEQ multiplex PCR was the method, and the copy in TCRdb shows in-frame clones only, minus some. That table is the source of V, J and clone size, and D and trimming were worked out from the DNA. The table includes approximately 310,000 clones, 80% to 90% detected once. Per the germline V gene, CDR1 is SGHAT and CDR2 is FQNNGV. CDR3 size: 17 residues. V was pared by 2 bases and J by 2 bases, with 18 bases between. The chain is built from TRBV11-2 and TRBJ1-1; D may be TRBD1 (5 bases). The source of this sequence is a woman between 50 and 59 years old who had recovered from COVID-19. Source material: peripheral blood. The CDR3: CASSLRGAASYNTEAFF. CDR3 in DNA: TGTGCCAGCAGCTTAAGGGGTGCGGCCAGTTATAACACTGAAGCTTTCTTT.